The subject of this entry is one T cell receptor (beta chain). As yet, its antigen is unknown. These data come from a study of T cell responses to AZD1222 COVID-19 vaccine. The study's findings and limits: Spike-specific TCR breadth and depth grew following two AZD1222 doses.

The CDR3 has 13 residues. With 3 bases removed from V and 8 bases from J, the gap between germline ends came to 11 bases. CDR1 GTSNPN and CDR2 SVGIG come from the germline V gene (reference sequence). Second doses were pooled across both intervals (about 4 or about 12 weeks). Assay: immunoSEQ multiplex PCR; the TCRdb copy retains only in-frame clones and omits some. Of 90,000 to 100,000 clones listed, roughly 85% are singletons. The TCR was taken from an adult who received the AZD1222 COVID-19 vaccine. This sequence joins TRBV30 and TRBJ1-6; D may be TRBD1 (5 bases). The sequenced sample was peripheral blood, obtained 28 days after the second AZD1222 dose. DNA of the CDR3: TGTGCCTGGAGAAAAGGGGTGGATTCACCCCTCCACTTT. It encodes CAWRKGVDSPLHF.